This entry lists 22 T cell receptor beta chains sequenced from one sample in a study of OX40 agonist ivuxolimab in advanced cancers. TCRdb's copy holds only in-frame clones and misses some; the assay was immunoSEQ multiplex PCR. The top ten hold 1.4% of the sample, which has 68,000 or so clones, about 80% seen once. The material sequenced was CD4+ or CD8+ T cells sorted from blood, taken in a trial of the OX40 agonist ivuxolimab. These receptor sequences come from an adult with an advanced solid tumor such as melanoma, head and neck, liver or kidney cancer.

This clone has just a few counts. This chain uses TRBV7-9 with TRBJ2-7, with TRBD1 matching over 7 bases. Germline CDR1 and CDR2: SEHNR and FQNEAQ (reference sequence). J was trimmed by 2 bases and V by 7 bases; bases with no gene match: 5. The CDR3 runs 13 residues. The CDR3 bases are TGTGCCAGCAATCCGACAGGGCCCTACGAGCAGTACTTC. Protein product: CASNPTGPYEQYF.

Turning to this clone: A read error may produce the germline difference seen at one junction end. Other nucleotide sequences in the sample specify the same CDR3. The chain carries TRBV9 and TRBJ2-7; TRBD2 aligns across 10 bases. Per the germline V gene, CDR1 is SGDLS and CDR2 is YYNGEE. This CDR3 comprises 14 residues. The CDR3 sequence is CASSVVAGGDEQYF. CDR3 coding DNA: TGTGCCAGCAGCGTAGTAGCGGGGGGTGATGAGCAATACTTC.

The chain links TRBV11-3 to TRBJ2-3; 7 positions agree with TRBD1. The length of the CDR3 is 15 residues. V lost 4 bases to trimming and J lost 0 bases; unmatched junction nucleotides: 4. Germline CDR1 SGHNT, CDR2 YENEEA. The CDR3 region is CASSSTGVSTDTQYF. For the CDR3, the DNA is TGTGCCAGCAGCTCCACAGGGGTAAGCACAGATACGCAGTATTTT.

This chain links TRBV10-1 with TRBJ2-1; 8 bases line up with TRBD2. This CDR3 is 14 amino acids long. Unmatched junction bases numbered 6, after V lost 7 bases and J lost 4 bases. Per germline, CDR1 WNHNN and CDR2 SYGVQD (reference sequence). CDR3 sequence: CASTPGGAYNEQFF. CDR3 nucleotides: TGCGCCAGCACCCCCGGGGGGGCTTACAATGAGCAGTTCTTC.

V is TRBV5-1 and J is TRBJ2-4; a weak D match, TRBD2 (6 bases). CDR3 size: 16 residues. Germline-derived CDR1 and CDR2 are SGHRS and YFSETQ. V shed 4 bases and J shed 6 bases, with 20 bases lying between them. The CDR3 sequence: CASSPEGLQNVNIQYF. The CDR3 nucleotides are TGCGCCAGCAGCCCGGAGGGTCTGCAGAACGTAAACATTCAGTACTTC. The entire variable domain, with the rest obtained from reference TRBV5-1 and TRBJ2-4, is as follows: KAGVTQTPRYLIKTRGQQVTLSCSPISGHRSVSWYQQTPGQGLQFLFEYFSETQRNKGNFPGRFSGRQFSNSRSEMNVSTLELGDSALYLCASSPEGLQNVNIQYFGAGTRLSVL.

CDR3 bases: TGTGCCAGCGGACGGGAATCCACCGGGGAGCTGTTTTTT. Translating it yields CASGRESTGELFF. This chain connects TRBV11-3 to TRBJ2-2; tentative D call: TRBD2 (5 bases). V lost 8 bases to trimming and J lost 4 bases, with 11 bases between them. The CDR3 is 13 amino acids. The germline V gene has CDR1 SGHNT and CDR2 YENEEA. The full variable domain, completed using reference TRBV11-3 and TRBJ2-2, is EAGVVQSPRYKIIEKKQPVAFWCNPISGHNTLYWYLQNLGQGPELLIRYENEEAVDDSQLPKDRFSAERLKGVDSTLKIQPAELGDSAVYLCASGRESTGELFFGEGSRLTVL.

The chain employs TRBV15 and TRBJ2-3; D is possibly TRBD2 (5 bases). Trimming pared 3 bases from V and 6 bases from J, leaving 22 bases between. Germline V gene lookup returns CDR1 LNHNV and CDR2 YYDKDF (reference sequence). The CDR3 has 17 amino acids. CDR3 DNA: TGTGCCACCAGCAGTGGACTCCGGGCCACGGCGTCGGATACGCAGTATTTT. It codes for CATSSGLRATASDTQYF.

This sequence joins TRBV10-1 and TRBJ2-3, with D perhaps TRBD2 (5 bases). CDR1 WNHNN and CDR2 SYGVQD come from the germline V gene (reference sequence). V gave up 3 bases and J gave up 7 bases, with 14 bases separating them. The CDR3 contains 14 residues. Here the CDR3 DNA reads TGCGCCAGCAGTGAATCGGGATTACTAAATACGCAGTATTTT. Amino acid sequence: CASSESGLLNTQYF.

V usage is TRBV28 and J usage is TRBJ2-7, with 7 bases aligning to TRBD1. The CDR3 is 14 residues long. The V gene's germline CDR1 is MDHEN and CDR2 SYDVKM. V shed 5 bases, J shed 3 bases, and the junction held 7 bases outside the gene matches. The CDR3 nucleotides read TGTGCCAGCAGTAGACCGGGACAGAACTACGAGCAGTACTTC. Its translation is CASSRPGQNYEQYF.

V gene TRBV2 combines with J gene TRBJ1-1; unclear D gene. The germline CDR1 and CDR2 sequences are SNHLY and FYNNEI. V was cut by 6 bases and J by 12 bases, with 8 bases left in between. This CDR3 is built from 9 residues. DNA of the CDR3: TGTGCCAGCAGGGCGAGGTCTTTCTTT. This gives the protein CASRARSFF.

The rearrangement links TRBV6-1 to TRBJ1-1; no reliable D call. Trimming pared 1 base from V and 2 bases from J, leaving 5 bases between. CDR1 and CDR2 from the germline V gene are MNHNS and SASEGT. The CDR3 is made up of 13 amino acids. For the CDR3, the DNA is TGTGCCAGCAGTGAAGTCGACAACACTGAAGCTTTCTTT. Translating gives CASSEVDNTEAFF.

CDR3 loop: CASSSSSHGYTF. The CDR3 nucleotides read TGTGCCAGCAGCTCCTCCTCTCATGGCTACACCTTC. The V call is TRBV7-7, the J call TRBJ1-2; D gene unclear. Germline V gives CDR1 SSHAT, CDR2 FNYEAQ (reference sequence). This CDR3 comprises 12 residues. V dropped 4 bases and J dropped 6 bases, with 9 bases sitting between them.

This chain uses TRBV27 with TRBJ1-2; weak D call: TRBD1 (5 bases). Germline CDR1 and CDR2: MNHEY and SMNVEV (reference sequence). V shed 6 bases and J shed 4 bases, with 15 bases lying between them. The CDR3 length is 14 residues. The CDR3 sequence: CASRGGAAGYGYTF. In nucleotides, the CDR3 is TGTGCCAGCAGAGGTGGGGCGGCAGGCTATGGCTACACCTTC.

The CDR3 region is CASSGDTIRETQYF. The CDR3 DNA reads TGTGCCAGTAGTGGGGACACTATAAGGGAGACCCAGTACTTC. J is TRBJ2-5 and V is TRBV19, with D tentatively TRBD1 (6 bases). Germline CDR1 LNHDA, CDR2 SQIVND (reference sequence). The CDR3 has 14 residues. V was clipped by 5 bases and J by 5 bases, with 15 bases between them. The variable domain in full, with the rest retrieved from reference TRBV19 and TRBJ2-5, is DGGITQSPKYLFRKEGQNVTLSCEQNLNHDAMYWYRQDPGQGLRLIYYSQIVNDFQKGDIAEGYSVSREKKESFPLTVTSAQKNPTAFYLCASSGDTIRETQYFGPGTRLLVL.

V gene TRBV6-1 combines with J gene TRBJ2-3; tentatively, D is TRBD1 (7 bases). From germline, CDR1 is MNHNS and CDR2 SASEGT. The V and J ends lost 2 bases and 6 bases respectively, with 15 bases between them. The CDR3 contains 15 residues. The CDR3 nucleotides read TGTGCCAGCAGTGAACTGGGGGGACAGAGGGATACGCAGTATTTT. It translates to CASSELGGQRDTQYF.

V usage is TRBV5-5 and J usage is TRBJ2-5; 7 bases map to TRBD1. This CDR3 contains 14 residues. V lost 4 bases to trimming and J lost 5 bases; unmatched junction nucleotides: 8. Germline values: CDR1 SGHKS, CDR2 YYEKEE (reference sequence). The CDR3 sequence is CASSPMTGLETQYF. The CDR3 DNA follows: TGTGCCAGCAGCCCCATGACAGGGCTGGAGACCCAGTACTTC.

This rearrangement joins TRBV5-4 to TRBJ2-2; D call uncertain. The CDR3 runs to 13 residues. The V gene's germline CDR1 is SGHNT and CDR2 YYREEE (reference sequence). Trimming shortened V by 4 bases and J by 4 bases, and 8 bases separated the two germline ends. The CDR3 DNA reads TGTGCCAGCAGCCCGGCCAGCACCGGGGAGCTGTTTTTT. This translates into CASSPASTGELFF.

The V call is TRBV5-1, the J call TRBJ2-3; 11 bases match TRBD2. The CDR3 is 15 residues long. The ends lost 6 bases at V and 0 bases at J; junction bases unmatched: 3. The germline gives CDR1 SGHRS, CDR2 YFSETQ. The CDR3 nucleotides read TGCGCCAGCAAGAGACTAGCGGGGAGCACAGATACGCAGTATTTT. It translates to CASKRLAGSTDTQYF.

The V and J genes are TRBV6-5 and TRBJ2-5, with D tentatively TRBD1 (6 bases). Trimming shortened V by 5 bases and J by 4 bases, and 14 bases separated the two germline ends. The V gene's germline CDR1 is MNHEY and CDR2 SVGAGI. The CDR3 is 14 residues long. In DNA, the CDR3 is TGTGCCAGCAGTGAGACACAGGGTTTAGAGACCCAGTACTTC. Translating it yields CASSETQGLETQYF.

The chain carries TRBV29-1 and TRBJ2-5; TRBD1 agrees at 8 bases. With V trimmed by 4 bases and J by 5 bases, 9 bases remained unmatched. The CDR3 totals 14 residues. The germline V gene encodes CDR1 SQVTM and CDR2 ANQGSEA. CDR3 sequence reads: CSVVGTGQGETQYF. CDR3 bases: TGCAGCGTTGTAGGGACAGGTCAGGGGGAGACCCAGTACTTC.

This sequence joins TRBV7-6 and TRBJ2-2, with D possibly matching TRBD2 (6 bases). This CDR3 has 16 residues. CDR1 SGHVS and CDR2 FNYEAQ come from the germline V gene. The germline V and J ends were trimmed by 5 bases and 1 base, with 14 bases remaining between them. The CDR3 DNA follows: TGTGCCAGCAGCCCCGCTGGCGGGGTGAACACCGGGGAGCTGTTTTTT. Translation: CASSPAGGVNTGELFF.

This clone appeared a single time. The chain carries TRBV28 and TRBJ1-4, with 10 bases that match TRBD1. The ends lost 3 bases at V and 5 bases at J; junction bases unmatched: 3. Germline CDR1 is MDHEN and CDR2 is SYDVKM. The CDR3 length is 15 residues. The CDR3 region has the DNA TGTGCCAGCAGTTTGGGGGACAGGGGAAATGAAAAACTGTTTTTT. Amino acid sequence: CASSLGDRGNEKLFF.